The sequence of this TCR beta chain was determined in a study of Ad26.COV2.S vaccination and SARS-CoV-2 variants. Only in-frame clones appear in the TCRdb table, and some are missing; sequencing was by immunoSEQ multiplex PCR. The data hold 250,000 to 300,000 clones, with 87% observed a single time. This sample's treatment: some 20 received Ad26.COV2.S at low or high dose, single or two shots; several received placebo; per-sample allocation not given. Specimens were obtained on day 63 following the first vaccine or placebo injection. The origin of this receptor is a person between 18 and 60 years old who received the Ad26.COV2.S COVID-19 vaccine or a placebo. The material was peripheral blood, obtained in a trial of Ad26.COV2.S vaccine versus placebo.

The CDR3 DNA reads TGCGCCAGCAGCCAAGGGACAGGGATCTACGAGCAGTACTTC. Its protein is CASSQGTGIYEQYF. The V gene is TRBV4-3, the J gene TRBJ2-7; 8 nucleotides agree with TRBD1. V shed 1 base and J 3 bases; nucleotides not matched to a gene: 2. Per germline, CDR1 LGHNA and CDR2 YSLEER. This CDR3 has 14 residues.